Reported below is one T cell receptor (beta chain). The antigen remains unidentified. These data originate in a study of PD-1 blockade in mismatch repair-deficient tumors. Whole-study results and caveats: Tumor-resident clones, often undetectable pretreatment in blood, expanded then contracted after pembrolizumab.

This table comes from immunoSEQ multiplex PCR, and its TCRdb copy is limited to in-frame clones, with some not included. This table holds 60,000 to 65,000 clones, around 88% found once. Trimming took 3 bases from V and 6 from J; bases not matched to a gene: 5. This CDR3 spans 15 amino acids. CDR1 and CDR2 (germline): SGDLS, YYNGEE. J is TRBJ2-1 and V is TRBV9; 11 nucleotides match TRBD2. The receptor was derived from an adult with mismatch repair-deficient cancer. Sequenced material: peripheral blood, taken 52 weeks after starting pembrolizumab. The CDR3, as DNA: TGTGCCAGCAGCGAGTTACTAGCGGGAGTCAATGAGCAGTTCTTC. Translated, it gives CASSELLAGVNEQFF.